This is a list of T cell receptor beta chains from one sample in a study of blood T cell repertoires in COVID-19. Repertoires were generated with immunoSEQ multiplex PCR, while TCRdb's copy carries only in-frame clones and drops some. The sample lists about 180,000 clones; around 80% were seen once. The material sequenced was PBMCs or T cells enriched from blood (not recorded which). The source of these receptors is a man aged 55 to 70 who had been exposed to COVID-19. Both conserved end residues are part of each CDR3. The D gene is left open where the match is weak. Some rows have no size entry. The others give once, few or many, or a class for an expanded clone.

D gene	clone size	V gene	J gene	CDR3 protein	CDR3 DNA
TRBD1	NA	TRBV6-5	TRBJ2-7	CASSYGQGSDEQYF	TGTGCCAGCAGTTACGGACAGGGATCGGACGAGCAGTACTTC
NA	NA	TRBV25-1	TRBJ2-5	CASSALSVETQYF	TGTGCCAGCAGTGCCCTCAGCGTAGAGACCCAGTACTTC
NA	NA	TRBV18	TRBJ2-7	CASSPPEGNGYEQYF	TGTGCCAGCTCACCACCGGAGGGAAATGGCTACGAGCAGTACTTC
TRBD1	NA	TRBV5-1	TRBJ1-3	CASSPELRGQGAGNTIYF	TGCGCCAGCAGCCCGGAACTACGGGGACAGGGAGCTGGAAACACCATATATTTT
NA	NA	TRBV28	TRBJ2-3	CASTGGGVQADTQYF	TGTGCCAGCACCGGAGGGGGGGTCCAGGCAGATACGCAGTATTTT
TRBD2	NA	TRBV28	TRBJ2-7	CASSWTSGGRYEQYF	TGTGCCAGCAGCTGGACTAGCGGGGGGAGGTACGAGCAGTACTTC
NA	NA	TRBV29-1	TRBJ2-5	CSVEEGVLGTQYF	TGCAGCGTTGAAGAAGGAGTGTTGGGGACCCAGTACTTC
NA	few	TRBV29-1	TRBJ1-5	CSVGAGANQPQHF	TGCAGCGTTGGGGCAGGGGCGAATCAGCCCCAGCATTTT
NA	NA	TRBV30	TRBJ2-7	CAWSVGDSSYEQYF	TGTGCCTGGAGTGTAGGCGACAGCTCCTACGAGCAGTACTTC
NA	NA	TRBV15	TRBJ2-1	CATSLGLRDNEQFF	TGTGCCACCAGCCTCGGACTAAGGGACAATGAGCAGTTCTTC
NA	few	TRBV23-1	TRBJ1-5	CASSPHCTPRPQHF	TGCGCCAGCAGTCCTCACTGTACGCCTCGGCCCCAGCATTTT
TRBD1	NA	TRBV7-2	TRBJ1-4	CASSDQGQEKLFF	TGTGCCAGCAGCGACCAGGGACAGGAAAAACTGTTTTTT
NA	NA	TRBV5-5	TRBJ2-7	CASQPQGFVYEQYF	TGTGCCAGCCAACCACAGGGTTTCGTCTACGAGCAGTACTTC
NA	NA	TRBV28	TRBJ2-7	CASSSSTGIYEQYF	TGTGCCAGCAGCTCCTCCACAGGAATCTACGAGCAGTACTTC
NA	once	TRBV28	TRBJ2-3	CASSSEASTDTQYF	TGTGCCAGCAGTTCGGAGGCTAGCACAGATACGCAGTATTTT